This T cell receptor beta chain appears in the sequencing data of a study of shared clonotypes between healthy human individuals (dated by TCRdb to 2019 to 2021). Some background on the complete study: A couple of women and a few men aged 18 to 49 years were included in the cohort. Per donor, three plates each were used for CD4 naive and CD4 memory, two for CD8 naive, and one for CD8 memory. Blood TCR repertoires of five healthy adults were deeply sequenced to estimate repertoire size and the extent of clonotype sharing between individuals. To increase sequencing depth and limit assay-specific biases, TCR repertoire library preparation and sequencing were carried out by different laboratories using diverse techniques. Per donor, leukapheresis produced somewhere between about 0.9 and 9.5 billion PBMCs. Overall study outcomes, separate from this receptor: Estimated clonotype richness was generally larger for naive than for memory subsets. Only blood was sampled, and tissue TCR repertoires likely differ from those in blood. Pairwise subsampling indicated that sequencing depth was expected to affect the degree of clonotype sharing among donors. The small number of donors limited the genetic and exposure-history diversity represented. Clonotypes shared by all four sorted-subset donors showed higher generation probabilities than non-shared clonotypes. Across several donors, roughly 5.4% of naive CD4, 3.5% of naive CD8, approximately 2.5% of memory CD4, and approximately 0.4% of memory CD8 clonotypes were shared. Even with the large sequencing depth, rarefaction of the sorted-subset datasets indicated that sequencing was incomplete.

Using the deep immunoSEQ assay, multiplex PCR amplified TCR CDR3 regions from genomic DNA. Genomic DNA extracted from each cell subset was distributed evenly over all wells of several immunoSEQ 96-well plates, and each plate served as one replicate. For sorted subsets, each replicate PCR was loaded with approximately 200 ng genomic DNA, equivalent to 30,000 or so T cell genomes. Purified libraries were quantified with a Qubit 3.0 fluorometer, sized on a Bioanalyzer 2100, and re-quantified with the KAPA Library Quantification kit. Every immunoSEQ 96-well plate was sequenced on a dedicated single-read 150-cycle Illumina NextSeq 550 flow cell. The study's processing was this. Because the immunoSEQ output held only junctional sequences and lacked quality scores, the filtering could not match the filtering applied to full-length reads. To assign V/J genes and CDR3, sequences were annotated using PyIR, a Python wrapper for IgBLAST v1.9, with IMGT germline references. Reads were removed for weak V/J assignments (E-value above 1e-6), missing CDR3, stop codons, out-of-frame junctions, or ambiguous translated residues. A V3J clonotype was defined by an identical inferred V gene, J gene, and CDR3 amino acid sequence. Percentage overlap between repertoires was computed as shared unique clonotypes divided by the size of the smaller repertoire. Repertoire richness was assessed with RTK rarefaction, the Chao1 estimator, and Recon v2.1 estimates of unobserved clonotypes. Generation probabilities for all TCRbeta clonotypes obtained by the gDNA method from a handful of donors were computed using OLGA. TCRdb re-hosts the immuneACCESS table, in-frame sequences only. Its copies lack some clones; in the studies checked, an unresolved V gene accounts for under half of them, and the cause for the rest is not known. V and J calls and clone size are those listed in that table; D and trimming were worked out from the DNA. For this sample there are approximately 980,000 clones; over 75% appear just once. The ten biggest clones cover over 1.3% of the sample.

Donors were healthy HIV-negative adults with no recently reported acute infections or vaccinations. All donors were Caucasian adults living in Nashville, Tennessee, USA. CD4+ T cells were enriched by magnetic negative selection, after which naive cells were positively selected on CD45RA and the negative fraction was taken as the memory subset. After blood collection by leukapheresis, PBMCs were isolated using Ficoll-Histopaque density gradient centrifugation and then cryopreserved in the vapor phase of liquid nitrogen. Analytical flow cytometry was used to check the purity and quantity of each magnetically sorted T cell population. From each sorted fraction, genomic DNA was isolated and quantified by UV absorbance on a Nanodrop 2000c. From a lookup of the germline V gene, CDR1 and CDR2 are MNHEY and SVGAGI. The V end gives up 6 bases and the J end 11 bases, leaving 12 bases in the junction not matched to a gene. The CDR3 runs 13 residues from the cysteine to the phenylalanine. The DNA shown is the 39-base CDR3, in frame from base 1.

Worth noting for this clone: The antigen it binds to is not known. Base qualities were left out, and no much larger clone turns up one base away.

The sequencing sample was made of memory CD4+ T cells sorted from blood. The cell subset or site label on this specimen signifies: CD45RA-negative fraction. Recombination linked TRBV6-5 to TRBJ2-5, with 7 central nucleotides matching TRBD1. The clonotype comes from a man in his late teens or twenties in good health. DNA sequence: TGTGCCAGCAGGCCGGGGTCCCAGGGGGAGCAGTACTTC. The resulting protein is CASRPGSQGEQYF.